Below are 4 T cell receptor beta chains sequenced from a single sample in a study of blood T cell repertoires in COVID-19. Clones were sequenced by immunoSEQ multiplex PCR, and TCRdb holds only the in-frame ones, with some missing. This repertoire shows some 77,000 clones, roughly 80% found once; its top ten account for less than 2%. What was sequenced was peripheral blood. Source of these receptors: an older woman with acute or convalescent COVID-19.

This chain joins TRBV4-1 and TRBJ2-1; the match to TRBD2 covers 7 bases. The junction had 15 bases not matched to a gene; V was cut back by 0 bases and J by 10 bases. CDR3 size: 17 residues. CDR1 and CDR2 from the germline V gene are MGHRA and YSYEKL. The CDR3 region has the DNA TGCGCCAGCAGCCAAGACCCGGGGCGGGAGTACGTAGGGGAGCAGTTCTTC. Its translation is CASSQDPGREYVGEQFF.

The table lists this clone with a few counts. The chain joins TRBV3-1 (or the pseudogene TRBV3-2) to TRBJ1-1; possible D gene TRBD1, 5 bases. The CDR3 runs 13 residues. Germline CDR1 is LGHDT and CDR2 is YNNKEL (reference sequence). V shed 2 bases and J shed 7 bases, with 11 bases lying between them. The DNA of the CDR3 is TGTGCCAGCAGCCAATTCGCAGGGAATGAAGCTTTCTTT. It specifies CASSQFAGNEAFF.

The chain is built from TRBV2 and TRBJ2-7, with D possibly matching TRBD2 (6 bases). Germline lookup yields CDR1 SNHLY and CDR2 FYNNEI. The V gene lost 8 bases and the J gene lost 3 bases, with 14 bases spanning the gap. This CDR3 is 13 amino acids long. The CDR3 DNA follows: TGTGCCAGCTCCGGGGGAACTAGCTACGAGCAGTACTTC. It encodes CASSGGTSYEQYF.

The genes are TRBV7-8 and TRBJ1-5; 7 bases fit TRBD1. The V gene's germline CDR1 is SGHVS and CDR2 FQNEAQ. This CDR3 has 15 residues. The trim removed 2 bases at V and 4 bases at J, leaving 5 bases unmatched. CDR3 in amino acids: CASSLSGTANQPQHF. The CDR3 DNA follows: TGTGCCAGCAGCTTAAGTGGGACAGCTAATCAGCCCCAGCATTTT.